The 9 T cell receptor beta chains below were found in one sample sequenced in a study of blood T cell repertoires in COVID-19. Data came from immunoSEQ multiplex PCR; TCRdb stores just in-frame clones and leaves some out. Seen here are about 160,000 clones, roughly 91% observed once, and the top ten hold roughly 4.8%. Sequencing input: peripheral blood. These receptor sequences come from a woman aged 45-65 years with acute or convalescent COVID-19.

The chain has TRBV2 and TRBJ2-7; no clear D. The V end was cut by 3 bases, the J end by 3 bases, with 6 bases between. CDR3 length: 12 amino acids. Germline V gene lookup returns CDR1 SNHLY and CDR2 FYNNEI. CDR3 amino acids: CASSDYLYEQYF. CDR3 in DNA: TGTGCCAGCAGTGACTATCTCTACGAGCAGTACTTC.

The chain uses TRBV7-2 and TRBJ1-1; TRBD1 agrees at 7 bases. J gave up 4 bases and V 4 bases, and 3 bases lay outside the gene matches. Germline V lookup: CDR1 SGHTA, CDR2 FQGNSA. The CDR3 loop spans 13 amino acids. The CDR3 DNA reads as TGTGCCAGCAGCTACAGGGGAGGCACTGAAGCTTTCTTT. Its translation is CASSYRGGTEAFF.

V usage is TRBV29-1 and J usage is TRBJ2-3; 9 bases map to TRBD2. CDR3 length equals 15 residues. Germline loops: CDR1 SQVTM, CDR2 ANQGSEA. J lost 5 bases, V lost 4 bases, and 10 bases had no gene match. The CDR3 sequence is CSVGVWASGKDTQYF. DNA of the CDR3: TGCAGCGTTGGGGTTTGGGCTAGCGGGAAAGATACGCAGTATTTT.

The V gene is TRBV28, the J gene TRBJ1-1; D not certain. The CDR3 covers 12 residues. In germline, CDR1 is MDHEN, CDR2 SYDVKM. V lost 2 bases to trimming and J lost 5 bases, with 6 bases between them. The CDR3, as DNA: TGTGCCAGCAGTTTAGGACTGACTGAAGCTTTCTTT. It translates to CASSLGLTEAFF. Combining the CDR3 with reference TRBV28 and TRBJ1-1 gives the whole variable domain DVKVTQSSRYLVKRTGEKVFLECVQDMDHENMFWYRQDPGLGLRLIYFSYDVKMKEKGDIPEGYSVSREKKERFSLILESASTNQTSMYLCASSLGLTEAFFGQGTRLTVV.

The chain uses TRBV24-1 and TRBJ1-2; TRBD1 might be the D (5 bases). V was cut by 5 bases and J by 0 bases, with 18 bases left in between. The CDR3 contains 17 residues. In germline, CDR1 is KGHDR, CDR2 SFDVKD. The CDR3 coding sequence is TGTGCCACCAGTGGGGCAAACACAGGTTTTACTAACTATGGCTACACCTTC. Translating gives CATSGANTGFTNYGYTF.

The V call is TRBV2, the J call TRBJ2-1; 12 bases fit TRBD2. The trim removed 6 bases at V and 6 bases at J, leaving 6 bases unmatched. This CDR3 comprises 15 residues. Per germline, CDR1 SNHLY and CDR2 FYNNEI. The CDR3 reads CASSGLAGRGNEQFF. The CDR3 nucleotides read TGTGCCAGCAGCGGACTAGCGGGAAGAGGCAATGAGCAGTTCTTC.

The V gene is TRBV6-2 or TRBV6-3, the J gene TRBJ2-7; 7 nucleotides match TRBD1. CDR3 size: 15 residues. V was clipped by 6 bases and J by 2 bases; unmatched bases: 10. Germline V gene data show CDR1 as MNHEY and CDR2 as SVGEGT. The CDR3 DNA follows: TGTGCCAGCAGCCCGGACAGGTTCAGGCCCTACGAGCAGTACTTC. Encoded protein: CASSPDRFRPYEQYF.

The chain joins TRBV3-1 (or the pseudogene TRBV3-2) to TRBJ1-2, with 8 bases identical to TRBD1. Per germline, CDR1 LGHDT and CDR2 YNNKEL (reference sequence). Trimming cost V 0 bases and J 8 bases; bases outside gene matches: 5. This CDR3 has 14 amino acids. This chain's CDR3 is CASSQETGGKGYTF. CDR3 sequence (DNA): TGTGCCAGCAGCCAAGAAACAGGGGGGAAAGGCTACACCTTC.

The V and J genes are TRBV5-1 and TRBJ1-1; D is uncertain. Trimming removed 2 bases from V and 1 base from J, with 9 bases in between. CDR1 is SGHRS and CDR2 is YFSETQ in the germline V gene. The length of the CDR3 is 14 residues. Here the CDR3 DNA reads TGCGCCAGCAGCTTAGAAGGGAGGAACACTGAAGCTTTCTTT. It is translated as CASSLEGRNTEAFF.